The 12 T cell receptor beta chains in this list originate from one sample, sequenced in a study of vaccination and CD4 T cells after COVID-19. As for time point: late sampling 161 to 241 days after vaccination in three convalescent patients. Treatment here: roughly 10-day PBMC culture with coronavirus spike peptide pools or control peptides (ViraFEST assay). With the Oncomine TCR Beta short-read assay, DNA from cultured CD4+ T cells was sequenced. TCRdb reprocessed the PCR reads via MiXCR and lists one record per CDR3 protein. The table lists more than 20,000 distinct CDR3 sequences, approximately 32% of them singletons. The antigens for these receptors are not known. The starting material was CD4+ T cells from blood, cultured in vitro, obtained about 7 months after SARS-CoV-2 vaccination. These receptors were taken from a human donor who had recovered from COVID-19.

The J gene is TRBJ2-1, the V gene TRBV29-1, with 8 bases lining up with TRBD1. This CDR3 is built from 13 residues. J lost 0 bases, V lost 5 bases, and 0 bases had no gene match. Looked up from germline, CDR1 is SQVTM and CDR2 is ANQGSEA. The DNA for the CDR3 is TGCAGCGTTACAGGGGGCTCCTACAATGAGCAGTTCTTC. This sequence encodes CSVTGGSYNEQFF.

The CDR3 nucleotides are TGTGCCAGCAGTCCCGGCCGGGACAGTCGATACACCTTC. This codes for CASSPGRDSRYTF. The V and J genes are TRBV6-2 or TRBV6-3 and TRBJ1-2, with 7 bases identical to TRBD1. Germline CDR1 reads MNHEY; CDR2 reads SVGEGT. This CDR3 is built from 13 residues. The J segment lost 11 bases and the V segment lost 5 bases, leaving 11 bases of the junction unmatched.

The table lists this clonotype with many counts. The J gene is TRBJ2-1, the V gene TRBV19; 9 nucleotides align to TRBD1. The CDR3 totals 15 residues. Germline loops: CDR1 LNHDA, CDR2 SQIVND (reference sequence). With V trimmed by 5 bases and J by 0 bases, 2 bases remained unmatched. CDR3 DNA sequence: TGTGCCAGTAGTGCGGACAGGGGCTCCTACAATGAGCAGTTCTTC. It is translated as CASSADRGSYNEQFF.

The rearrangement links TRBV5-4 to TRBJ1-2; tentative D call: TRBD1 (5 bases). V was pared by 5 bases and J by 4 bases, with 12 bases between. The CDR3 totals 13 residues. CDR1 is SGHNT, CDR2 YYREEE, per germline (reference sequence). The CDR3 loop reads CASRGDGTYGYTF. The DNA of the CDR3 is TGTGCCAGCAGAGGGGACGGAACCTATGGCTACACCTTC.

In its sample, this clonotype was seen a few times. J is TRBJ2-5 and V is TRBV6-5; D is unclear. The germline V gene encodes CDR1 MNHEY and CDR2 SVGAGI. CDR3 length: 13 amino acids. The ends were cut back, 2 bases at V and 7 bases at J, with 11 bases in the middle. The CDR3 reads CASSYSPVGTQYF. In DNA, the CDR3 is TGTGCCAGCAGTTACAGTCCGGTGGGGACCCAGTACTTC.

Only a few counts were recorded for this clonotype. As DNA, the CDR3 is TGTGCCAGCAGCCTCCTCCCCGGGGCCAGCTACAATGAGCAGTTCTTC. Translating gives CASSLLPGASYNEQFF. The J gene is TRBJ2-1, the V gene TRBV7-3, with D possibly called TRBD1 or TRBD2 (5 bases each). Germline V gene sequence: CDR1 SGHTA, CDR2 FQGTGA. The CDR3 consists of 16 residues. V dropped 5 bases and J dropped 3 bases, with 17 bases sitting between them.

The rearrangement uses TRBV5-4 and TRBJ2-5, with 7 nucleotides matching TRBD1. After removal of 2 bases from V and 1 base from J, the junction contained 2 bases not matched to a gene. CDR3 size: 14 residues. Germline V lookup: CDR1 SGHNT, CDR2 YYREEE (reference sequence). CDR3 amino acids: CASSLGQVQETQYF. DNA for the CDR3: TGTGCCAGCAGCTTAGGACAGGTCCAAGAGACCCAGTACTTC. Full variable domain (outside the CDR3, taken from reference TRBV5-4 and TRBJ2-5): ETGVTQSPTHLIKTRGQQVTLRCSSQSGHNTVSWYQQALGQGPQFIFQYYREEENGRGNFPPRFSGLQFPNYSSELNVNALELDDSALYLCASSLGQVQETQYFGPGTRLLVL.

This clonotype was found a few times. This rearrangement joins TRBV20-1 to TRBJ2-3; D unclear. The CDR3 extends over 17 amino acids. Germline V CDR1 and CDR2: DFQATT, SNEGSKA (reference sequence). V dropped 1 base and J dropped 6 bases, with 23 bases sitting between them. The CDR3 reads CSARVMDWAYLGDTQYF. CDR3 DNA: TGCAGTGCTAGAGTAATGGATTGGGCGTACCTTGGTGATACGCAGTATTTT.

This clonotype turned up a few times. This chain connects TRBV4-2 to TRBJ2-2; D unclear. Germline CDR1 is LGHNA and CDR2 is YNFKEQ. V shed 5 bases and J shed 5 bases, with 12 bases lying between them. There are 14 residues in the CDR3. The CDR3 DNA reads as TGTGCCAGCAGCGACATAGACGATACCGGGGAGCTGTTTTTT. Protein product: CASSDIDDTGELFF.

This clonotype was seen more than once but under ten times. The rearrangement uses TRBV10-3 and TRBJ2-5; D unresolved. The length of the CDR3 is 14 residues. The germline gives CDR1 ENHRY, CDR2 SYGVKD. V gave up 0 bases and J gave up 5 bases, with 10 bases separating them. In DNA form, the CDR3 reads TGTGCCATCAGTGAGTCTGTAATCGGGGAGACCCAGTACTTC. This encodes CAISESVIGETQYF.

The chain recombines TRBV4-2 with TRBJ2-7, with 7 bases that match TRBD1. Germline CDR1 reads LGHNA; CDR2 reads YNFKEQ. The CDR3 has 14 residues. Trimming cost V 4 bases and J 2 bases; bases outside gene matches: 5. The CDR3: CASSLRDSTYEQYF. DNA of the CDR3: TGTGCCAGCAGCCTCCGGGACAGTACCTACGAGCAGTACTTC.

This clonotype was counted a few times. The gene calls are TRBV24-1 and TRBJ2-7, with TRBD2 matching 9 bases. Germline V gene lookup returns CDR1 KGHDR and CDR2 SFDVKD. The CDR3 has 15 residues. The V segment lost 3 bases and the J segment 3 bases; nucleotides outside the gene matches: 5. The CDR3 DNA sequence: TGTGCCACCAGTGATAATAGCGGGAGTATCTACGAGCAGTACTTC. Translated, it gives CATSDNSGSIYEQYF.